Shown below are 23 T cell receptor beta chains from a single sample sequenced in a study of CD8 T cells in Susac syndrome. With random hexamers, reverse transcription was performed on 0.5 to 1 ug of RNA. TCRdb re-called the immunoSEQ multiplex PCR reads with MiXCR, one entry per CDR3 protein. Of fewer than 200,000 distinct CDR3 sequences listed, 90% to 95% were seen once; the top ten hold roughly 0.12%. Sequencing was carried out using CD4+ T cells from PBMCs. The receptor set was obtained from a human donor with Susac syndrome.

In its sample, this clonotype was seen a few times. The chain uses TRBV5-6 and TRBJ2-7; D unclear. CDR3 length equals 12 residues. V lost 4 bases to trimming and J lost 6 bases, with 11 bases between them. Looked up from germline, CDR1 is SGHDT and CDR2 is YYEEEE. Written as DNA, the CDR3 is TGTGCCAGCAGCAAGGGCAGGCGCGAGCAGTACTTC. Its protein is CASSKGRREQYF.

CDR3 nucleotides: TGCAGTGCTCGGACAGGGGGCAGCAATCAGCCCCAGCATTTT. It specifies CSARTGGSNQPQHF. The chain couples TRBV20-1 to TRBJ1-5, with 11 bases identical to TRBD1. CDR1 is DFQATT and CDR2 is SNEGSKA in the germline V gene (reference sequence). Losses at the gene ends were 5 bases for V and 1 base for J; bases not matched to a gene: 1. The CDR3 is 14 residues long.

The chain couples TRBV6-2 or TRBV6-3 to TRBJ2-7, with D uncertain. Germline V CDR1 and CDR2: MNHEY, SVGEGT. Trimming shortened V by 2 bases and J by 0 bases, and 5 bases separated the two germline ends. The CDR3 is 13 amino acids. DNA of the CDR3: TGTGCCAGCAGTTACGAGAGCTCCTACGAGCAGTACTTC. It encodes CASSYESSYEQYF.

CDR3 protein: CASIRSRISGGANVLTF. The CDR3 region has the DNA TGTGCCAGCATCCGTAGTCGGATCTCTGGTGGGGCCAACGTCCTGACTTTC. The chain recombines TRBV11-2 with TRBJ2-6, with D hard to call. Germline loops: CDR1 SGHAT, CDR2 FQNNGV. The CDR3 loop spans 17 amino acids. With 7 bases removed from V and 3 bases from J, the gap between germline ends came to 19 bases. Together with reference TRBV11-2 and TRBJ2-6, the CDR3 gives the full variable domain: EAGVAQSPRYKIIEKRQSVAFWCNPISGHATLYWYQQILGQGPKLLIQFQNNGVVDDSQLPKDRFSAERLKGVDSTLKIQPAKLEDSAVYLCASIRSRISGGANVLTFGAGSRLTVL.

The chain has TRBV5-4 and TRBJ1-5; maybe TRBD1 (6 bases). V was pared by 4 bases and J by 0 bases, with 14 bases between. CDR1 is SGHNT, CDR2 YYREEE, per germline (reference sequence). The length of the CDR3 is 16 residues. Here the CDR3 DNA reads TGTGCCAGCAGCCCGACAGGATCTTATAGCAATCAGCCCCAGCATTTT. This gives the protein CASSPTGSYSNQPQHF.

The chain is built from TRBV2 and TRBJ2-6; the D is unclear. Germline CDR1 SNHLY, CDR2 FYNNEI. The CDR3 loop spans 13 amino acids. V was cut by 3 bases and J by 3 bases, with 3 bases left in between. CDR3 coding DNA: TGTGCCAGCAGTGAGCTTGGGGCCAACGTCCTGACTTTC. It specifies CASSELGANVLTF.

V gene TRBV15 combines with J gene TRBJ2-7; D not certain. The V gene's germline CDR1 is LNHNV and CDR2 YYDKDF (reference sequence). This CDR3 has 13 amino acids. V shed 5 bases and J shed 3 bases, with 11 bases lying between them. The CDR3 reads CATSSQNLYEQYF. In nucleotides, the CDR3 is TGTGCCACCAGCTCCCAGAACCTCTACGAGCAGTACTTC. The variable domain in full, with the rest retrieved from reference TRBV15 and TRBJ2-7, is DAMVIQNPRYQVTQFGKPVTLSCSQTLNHNVMYWYQQKSSQAPKLLFHYYDKDFNNEADTPDNFQSRRPNTSFCFLDIRSPGLGDTAMYLCATSSQNLYEQYFGPGTRLTVT.

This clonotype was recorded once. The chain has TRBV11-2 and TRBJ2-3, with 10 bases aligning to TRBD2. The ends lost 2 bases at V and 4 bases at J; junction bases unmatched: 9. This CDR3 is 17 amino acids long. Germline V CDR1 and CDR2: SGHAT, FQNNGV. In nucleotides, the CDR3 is TGTGCCAGCAGCTTAATAGCACTAGCGGGGAGGTCAGATACGCAGTATTTT. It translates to CASSLIALAGRSDTQYF.

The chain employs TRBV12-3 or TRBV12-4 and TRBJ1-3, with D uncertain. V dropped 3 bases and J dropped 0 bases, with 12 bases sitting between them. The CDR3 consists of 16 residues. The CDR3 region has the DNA TGTGCCAGCAGTTTCCGGCGGACGGCCTCTGGAAACACCATATATTTT. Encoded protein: CASSFRRTASGNTIYF.

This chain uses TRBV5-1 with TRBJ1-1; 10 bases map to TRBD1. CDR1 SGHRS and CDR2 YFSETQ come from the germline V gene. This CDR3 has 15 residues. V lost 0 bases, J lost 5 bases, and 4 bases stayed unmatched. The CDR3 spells CASSLVGTGATEAFF. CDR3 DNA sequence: TGCGCCAGCAGCTTGGTGGGGACAGGGGCGACTGAAGCTTTCTTT.

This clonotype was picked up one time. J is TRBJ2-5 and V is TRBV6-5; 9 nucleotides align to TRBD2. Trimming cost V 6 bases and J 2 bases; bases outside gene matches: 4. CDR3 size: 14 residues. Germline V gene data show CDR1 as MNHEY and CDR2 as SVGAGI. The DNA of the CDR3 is TGTGCCAGCAGACGGACTAGCGCACAAGAGACCCAGTACTTC. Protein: CASRRTSAQETQYF.

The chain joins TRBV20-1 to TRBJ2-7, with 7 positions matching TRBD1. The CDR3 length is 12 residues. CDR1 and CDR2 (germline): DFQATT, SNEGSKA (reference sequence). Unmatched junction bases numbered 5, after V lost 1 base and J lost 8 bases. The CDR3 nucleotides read TGCAGTGCTAGAGCCGGGACAGACAAGCAGTACTTC. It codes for CSARAGTDKQYF.

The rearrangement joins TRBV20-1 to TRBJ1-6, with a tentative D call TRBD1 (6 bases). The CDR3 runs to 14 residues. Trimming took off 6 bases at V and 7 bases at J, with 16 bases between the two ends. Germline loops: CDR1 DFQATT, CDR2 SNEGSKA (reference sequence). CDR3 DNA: TGCAGTGCCAGCGACAGGAGGGCCAATTCACCCCTCCACTTT. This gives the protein CSASDRRANSPLHF.

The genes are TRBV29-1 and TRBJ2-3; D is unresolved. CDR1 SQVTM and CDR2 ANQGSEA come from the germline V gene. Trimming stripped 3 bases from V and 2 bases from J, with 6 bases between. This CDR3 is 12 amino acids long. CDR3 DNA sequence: TGCAGCGTTGAGCCTAACACAGATACGCAGTATTTT. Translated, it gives CSVEPNTDTQYF.

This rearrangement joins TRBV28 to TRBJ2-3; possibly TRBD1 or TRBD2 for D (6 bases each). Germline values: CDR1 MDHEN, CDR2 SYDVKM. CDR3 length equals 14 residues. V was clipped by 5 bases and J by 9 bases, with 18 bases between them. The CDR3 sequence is CASSTSGRTGTQYF. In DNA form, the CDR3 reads TGTGCCAGCAGTACCTCCGGGAGAACAGGGACGCAGTATTTT.

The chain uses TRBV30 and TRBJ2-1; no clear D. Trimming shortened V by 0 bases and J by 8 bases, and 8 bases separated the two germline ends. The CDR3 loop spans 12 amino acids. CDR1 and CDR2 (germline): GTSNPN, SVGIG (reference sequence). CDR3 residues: CAWSVVPYEQFF. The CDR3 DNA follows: TGTGCCTGGAGTGTTGTTCCGTATGAGCAGTTCTTC.

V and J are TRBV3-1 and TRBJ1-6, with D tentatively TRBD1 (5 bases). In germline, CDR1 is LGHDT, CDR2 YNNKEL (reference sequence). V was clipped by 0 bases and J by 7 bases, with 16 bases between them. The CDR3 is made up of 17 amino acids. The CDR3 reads CASSQEAGRGNNSPLHF. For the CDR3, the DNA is TGTGCCAGCAGCCAAGAGGCGGGAAGGGGTAACAATTCACCCCTCCACTTT.

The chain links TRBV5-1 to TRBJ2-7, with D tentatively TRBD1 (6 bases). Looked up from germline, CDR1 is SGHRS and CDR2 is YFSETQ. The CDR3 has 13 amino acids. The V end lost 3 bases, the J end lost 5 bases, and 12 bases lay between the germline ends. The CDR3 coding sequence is TGCGCCAGCAGCTCCCAGGGGCCCCACGAGCAGTACTTC. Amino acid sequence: CASSSQGPHEQYF.

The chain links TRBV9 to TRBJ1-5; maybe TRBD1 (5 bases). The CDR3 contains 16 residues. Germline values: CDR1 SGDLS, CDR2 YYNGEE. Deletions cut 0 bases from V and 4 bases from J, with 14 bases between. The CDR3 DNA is TGTGCCAGCAGCGTAGCTGTGCGACAGTCTAATCAGCCCCAGCATTTT. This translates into CASSVAVRQSNQPQHF.

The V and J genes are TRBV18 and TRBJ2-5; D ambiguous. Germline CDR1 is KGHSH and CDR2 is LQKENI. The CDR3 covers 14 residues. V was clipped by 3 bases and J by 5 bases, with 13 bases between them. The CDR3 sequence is CASSPSSPRETQYF. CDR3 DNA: TGTGCCAGCTCACCTAGTAGCCCAAGGGAGACCCAGTACTTC.

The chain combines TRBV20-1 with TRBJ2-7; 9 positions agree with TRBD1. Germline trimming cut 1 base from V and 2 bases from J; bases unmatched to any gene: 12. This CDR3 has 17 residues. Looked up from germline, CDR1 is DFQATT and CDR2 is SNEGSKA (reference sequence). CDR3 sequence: CSARGPGNRGLAYEQYF. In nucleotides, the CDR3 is TGCAGTGCTAGAGGTCCAGGAAACAGGGGGCTCGCCTACGAGCAGTACTTC.

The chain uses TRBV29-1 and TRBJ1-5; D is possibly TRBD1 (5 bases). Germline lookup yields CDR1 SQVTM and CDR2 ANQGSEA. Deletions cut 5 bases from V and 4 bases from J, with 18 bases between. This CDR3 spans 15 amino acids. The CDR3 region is CSVRWAGLKNQPQHF. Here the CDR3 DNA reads TGCAGCGTTAGGTGGGCAGGGCTTAAGAATCAGCCCCAGCATTTT.

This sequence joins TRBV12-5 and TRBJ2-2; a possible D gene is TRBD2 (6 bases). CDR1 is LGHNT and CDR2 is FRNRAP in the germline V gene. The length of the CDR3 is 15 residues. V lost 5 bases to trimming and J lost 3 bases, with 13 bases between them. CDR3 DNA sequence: TGTGCTAGTGGTAGAGGCGGGGCGGACACCGGGGAGCTGTTTTTT. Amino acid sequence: CASGRGGADTGELFF.